This passage covers 3 T cell receptor beta chains from one sample sequenced in a study of metastatic and nonmetastatic thyroid tumors. Thyroid surgery was performed in patients who had received no treatment beforehand. TCRdb re-called the PCR reads via MiXCR. The sample lists about 16,000 clones, roughly an eighth occurring once. The sequencing sample was made of tumor tissue. These receptors were collected from a female donor with papillary thyroid cancer or a benign thyroid nodule (not recorded which). Some clones in this sample may be carry-over from other donors' samples.

This clone appeared many times. The J gene is TRBJ1-5, the V gene TRBV12-3 or TRBV12-4; maybe TRBD1 (5 bases). Trimming took off 1 base at V and 6 bases at J, with 10 bases between the two ends. The CDR3 sequence is 14 residues long. The CDR3 reads CASSLEGSGQPQHF. Here the CDR3 DNA reads TGTGCCAGCAGTTTAGAGGGGTCGGGTCAGCCCCAGCATTTT.

This clone ranks as medium-sized. J is TRBJ2-7 and V is TRBV6-5, with 10 bases that match TRBD2. There are 13 residues in the CDR3. Trimming removed 2 bases from V and 5 bases from J; junction bases left unmatched: 0. Per germline, CDR1 MNHEY and CDR2 SVGAGI. The CDR3 spells CASSYLAGDEQYF. The CDR3 DNA follows: TGTGCCAGCAGTTACCTAGCGGGAGACGAGCAGTACTTC.

This clone has a count of ten or more. The chain links TRBV6-1 to TRBJ1-4; 7 bases map to TRBD1. Losses at the gene ends were 6 bases for V and 0 bases for J; bases not matched to a gene: 4. The CDR3 contains 15 residues. Germline CDR1 MNHNS, CDR2 SASEGT. CDR3 amino acids: CASRTGISTNEKLFF. DNA of the CDR3: TGTGCCAGCAGGACAGGGATTTCAACTAATGAAAAACTGTTTTTT.